This entry concerns a single T cell receptor (beta chain). The sample comes from a study of blood T cell repertoires in COVID-19. The repertoire was sequenced with immunoSEQ multiplex PCR; TCRdb's copy has only in-frame clones and lacks some. The sample holds some 350,000 clones, more than 75% seen once. The CDR3 is 11 residues long. With 8 bases clipped from V and 6 bases from J, the junction kept 3 bases outside the gene matches. Per germline, CDR1 MDHEN and CDR2 SYDVKM. The sequencing sample was made of peripheral blood. The chain uses TRBV28 and TRBJ2-7; 8 nucleotides line up with TRBD2. The source is a human donor in a cohort sampled during active COVID-19. CDR3 sequence: CASGTRAEQYF. DNA of the CDR3: TGTGCCAGCGGGACTAGAGCCGAGCAGTACTTC.